These 10 T cell receptor beta chains originate from one sample sequenced in a study of T cell responses to AZD1222 COVID-19 vaccine. Here immunoSEQ multiplex PCR was the method, and the copy in TCRdb shows in-frame clones only, minus some. This sample has around 160,000 clones, with more than 75% found just once. The sequences come from peripheral blood, collected on day 0 of AZD1222 vaccination. Receptor source: an adult in good health.

V and J are TRBV7-6 and TRBJ2-3, with a possible D match to TRBD1 (6 bases). Germline CDR1 is SGHVS and CDR2 is FNYEAQ. The CDR3 is 17 amino acids. The V and J ends lost 0 bases and 2 bases respectively, with 15 bases between them. Written as DNA, the CDR3 is TGTGCCAGCAGCTTAGCATCAGGGGATTCCCCCACAGATACGCAGTATTTT. Amino acid sequence: CASSLASGDSPTDTQYF.

The chain recombines TRBV2 with TRBJ2-5; D gene ambiguous. The ends were cut back, 6 bases at V and 2 bases at J, with 10 bases in the middle. This CDR3 has 13 residues. Germline-derived CDR1 and CDR2 are SNHLY and FYNNEI. The CDR3 reads CASSTVGQETQYF. The CDR3 nucleotides are TGTGCCAGCAGCACGGTGGGGCAAGAGACCCAGTACTTC.

The chain combines TRBV4-1 with TRBJ2-2, with 9 bases aligning to TRBD2. The CDR3 is 19 residues long. Germline loops: CDR1 MGHRA, CDR2 YSYEKL. V trimming: 0 bases; J trimming: 2 bases; junction bases outside the gene matches: 10. Here the CDR3 reads CASSQERVLAGINTGELFF. CDR3 DNA: TGCGCCAGCAGCCAAGAGCGAGTCCTAGCGGGGATCAACACCGGGGAGCTGTTTTTT.

This clone was detected once. The genes are TRBV5-8 and TRBJ2-1, with D unclear. The CDR3 totals 12 residues. Germline V gene data show CDR1 as SGHTS and CDR2 as YDEGEE. The V end was cut by 2 bases, the J end by 7 bases, with 7 bases between. Here the CDR3 DNA reads TGTGCCAGCAGCTTTTCTGGGAATGAGCAGTTCTTC. Its translation is CASSFSGNEQFF.

The genes are TRBV9 and TRBJ2-5; 8 positions agree with TRBD2. The CDR3 has 16 amino acids. Germline loops: CDR1 SGDLS, CDR2 YYNGEE. Trimming took 3 bases from V and 2 from J; bases not matched to a gene: 9. DNA of the CDR3: TGTGCCAGCAGCGGACCAAGCGGGAGCCATCAAGAGACCCAGTACTTC. This sequence encodes CASSGPSGSHQETQYF.

This clone was seen a handful of times. CDR3 region: CASSQGDEQYF. CDR3 nucleotides: TGTGCCAGCTCCCAGGGGGACGAGCAGTACTTC. The V call is TRBV18, the J call TRBJ2-7; 7 bases align to TRBD1. CDR3 length: 11 amino acids. Germline V gene data show CDR1 as KGHSH and CDR2 as LQKENI. V lost 6 bases to trimming and J lost 5 bases; unmatched junction nucleotides: 1.

The chain uses TRBV4-3 and TRBJ2-7, with 7 bases matching TRBD1. This CDR3 spans 15 amino acids. Germline CDR1 LGHNA, CDR2 YSLEER. V was clipped by 0 bases and J by 2 bases; unmatched bases: 4. The CDR3 DNA reads TGCGCCAGCAGCCAAGACGACAGGGAACCCTACGAGCAGTACTTC. The encoded protein is CASSQDDREPYEQYF.

V gene TRBV28 combines with J gene TRBJ2-7, with a weak D call TRBD2 (6 bases). Trimming stripped 6 bases from V and 3 bases from J, with 15 bases between. Germline loops: CDR1 MDHEN, CDR2 SYDVKM. The CDR3 has 14 residues. The CDR3 bases are TGTGCCAGCAGCGGAGGGTTGGAGGGCTACGAGCAGTACTTC. Translation gives CASSGGLEGYEQYF. The entire variable domain, with the rest obtained from reference TRBV28 and TRBJ2-7, is as follows: DVKVTQSSRYLVKRTGEKVFLECVQDMDHENMFWYRQDPGLGLRLIYFSYDVKMKEKGDIPEGYSVSREKKERFSLILESASTNQTSMYLCASSGGLEGYEQYFGPGTRLTVT.

The chain employs TRBV18 and TRBJ2-2; TRBD2 matches 7 bases. Trimming at V came to 2 bases and at J to 3 bases, leaving 6 bases not matched to a gene. The V gene's germline CDR1 is KGHSH and CDR2 LQKENI. This CDR3 spans 16 amino acids. This CDR3 reads CASSPRSGGYTGELFF. The DNA of the CDR3 is TGTGCCAGCTCACCAAGATCGGGAGGCTACACCGGGGAGCTGTTTTTT.

The V call is TRBV19, the J call TRBJ2-7, with 14 bases fitting TRBD2. CDR3 size: 15 residues. Germline CDR1 reads LNHDA; CDR2 reads SQIVND (reference sequence). The V and J ends lost 6 bases and 3 bases, in that order; junction bases with no gene match: 4. The DNA of the CDR3 is TGTGCCAGTAGCCCCGGACTAGCGGGGGGCTACGAGCAGTACTTC. Translation: CASSPGLAGGYEQYF.